This T cell receptor beta chain was recorded in a study of CXCR3-negative and CXCR3-positive naive CD8 T cells. General study results and limits: Researchers report CXCR3 expression partially decreased after cryopreservation, with fresh PBMCs used in most assays. CXCR3-negative and CXCR3-positive naive cells shared comparable TRBV-TRBJ usage, but memory cells did not. More hydrophobic TRB CDR3s occurred in CXCR3-positive than in CXCR3-negative naive cells.

Libraries were UMI-labeled 5' RACE TRB cDNA. TCRdb reanalyzed the 5' RACE reads, giving one entry per CDR3 protein sequence and no DNA. The data show about 6,700 distinct CDR3 sequences, and the top ten clones hold 1% to 1.4%. Definition of naive CD8+ T cells rested on a CD45RO-CCR7+CD27+CD95- profile. This clonotype shows up as medium-sized by frequency. Its antigen is not known. Germline lookup yields CDR1 SQVTM and CDR2 ANQGSEA. This CDR3 has 13 residues. J is TRBJ2-7 and V is TRBV29-1; the D call from TCRdb, TRBD1, cannot be confirmed without DNA. The sample taken for sequencing was naive CXCR3- CD8+ T cells from blood. Subset here: CD45RO-CCR7+CD27+CD95- naive CD8+ T cells lacking CXCR3 (TNR3-). The TCR comes from a human donor in good health. Some clones in this sample may be carry-over from other donors' samples. CDR3 loop: CSARDPYSYEQYF.